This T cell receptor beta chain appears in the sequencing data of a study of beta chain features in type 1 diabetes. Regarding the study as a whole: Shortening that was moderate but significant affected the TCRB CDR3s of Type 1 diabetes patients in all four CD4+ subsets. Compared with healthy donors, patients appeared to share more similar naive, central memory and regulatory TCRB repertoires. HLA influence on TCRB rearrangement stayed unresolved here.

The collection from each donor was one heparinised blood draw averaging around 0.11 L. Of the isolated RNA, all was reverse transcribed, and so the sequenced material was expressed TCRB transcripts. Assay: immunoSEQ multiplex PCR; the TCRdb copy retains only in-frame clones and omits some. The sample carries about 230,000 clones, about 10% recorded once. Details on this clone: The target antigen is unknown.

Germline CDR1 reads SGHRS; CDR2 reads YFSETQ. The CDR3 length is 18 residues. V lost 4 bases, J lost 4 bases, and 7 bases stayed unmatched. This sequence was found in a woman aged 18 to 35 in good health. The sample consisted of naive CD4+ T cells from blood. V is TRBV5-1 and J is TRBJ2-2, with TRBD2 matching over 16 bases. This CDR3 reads CASSRMGLAGGGTGELFF. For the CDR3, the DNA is TGCGCCAGCAGCCGAATGGGACTAGCGGGAGGGGGCACCGGGGAGCTGTTTTTT.